Listed below are T cell receptor beta chains from one sample, sequenced in a study of blood T cell repertoires in COVID-19. Produced via immunoSEQ multiplex PCR; TCRdb's table is partial and in-frame only. The sample has about 360,000 clones; around nine tenths are singletons. Sequencing was done on a sample of peripheral blood. The receptors were sampled from a human donor in a cohort sampled during active COVID-19. Both conserved end residues are part of each CDR3. The order of the fields is clone size, J gene, D gene, V gene, CDR3 DNA, CDR3 protein. D genes are given only for firm matches. Clone size is not always given. Where it is, it says once, few, many or a class for expanded clones.

. TRBJ2-7 . TRBV28 TGTGCCAGCAGTTTCCCAGGTTACTCCTACGAGCAGTACTTC CASSFPGYSYEQYF
. TRBJ2-7 . TRBV21-1 TGTGCCAGCAGGTCCCCGGACAGGGCAGTCGAGCAGTACTTC CASRSPDRAVEQYF
. TRBJ1-5 . TRBV6-6 TGTGCCAGCAGTTACTCGAGGGAAAATCAGCCCCAGCATTTT CASSYSRENQPQHF
. TRBJ1-2 . TRBV28 TGTGCCAGCAGGCCCCCAGGAACTTATGGCTACACCTTC CASRPPGTYGYTF
. TRBJ1-1 TRBD1 TRBV5-5 TGTGCCAGCAGCTCGAACAGGGGGACTGAAGCTTTCTTT CASSSNRGTEAFF
. TRBJ2-3 TRBD2 TRBV15 TGTGCCACCAGCAGGAGGGGTAGCGGGTACACAGATACGCAGTATTTT CATSRRGSGYTDTQYF
. TRBJ2-2 . TRBV19 TGTGCCACCCAACAAAACACCGGGACAAACACCGGGGAGCTGTTTTTT CATQQNTGTNTGELFF
. TRBJ1-2 TRBD1 TRBV5-1 TGCGCCAGCAGCCCCACCCCGGGACAGGGGGAAGGCTACACCTTC CASSPTPGQGEGYTF
. TRBJ2-7 . TRBV7-8 TGTGCCAGCAGCTTAGGCGGCCGGGAGAGATACGAGCAGTACTTC CASSLGGRERYEQYF
. TRBJ2-3 . TRBV27 TGTGCCAGCACCAACGGAGGGACAGATACGCAGTATTTT CASTNGGTDTQYF
once TRBJ2-5 . TRBV9 TGTGCCAGCAGCGCGGGACTCCCGGGGGTGGGAGAGACCCAGTACTTC CASSAGLPGVGETQYF
. TRBJ2-5 . TRBV27 TGTGCCAGCAGCTCATCCTGGGCAGTCCAAGAGACCCAGTACTTC CASSSSWAVQETQYF
few TRBJ1-1 . TRBV6-5 TGTGCCAGCAGTTACTCAAACAGTATGAACACTGAAGCTTTCTTT CASSYSNSMNTEAFF
. TRBJ2-5 . TRBV19 TGTGCCAGTAGGACAGAGGAGACCCAGTACTTC CASRTEETQYF
. TRBJ1-2 . TRBV12-3/TRBV12-4 TGTGCCAGCAGCAGGGCCCGGGATGGCTACACCTTC CASSRARDGYTF
many TRBJ2-6 . TRBV27 TGTGCCTCGAGACAGTTCTTCTCTGGGGCCAACGTCCTGACTTTC CASRQFFSGANVLTF
. TRBJ2-4 TRBD2 TRBV3-1/TRBV3-2 TGTGCCAGCAGCCAAGATCGTGGGCTAGCGGGAGGGCTAGCCAAAAACATTCAGTACTTC CASSQDRGLAGGLAKNIQYF
. TRBJ2-3 . TRBV18 TGTGCCAGCTCCCCGAGCAGGGAAGGTAGAGATACGCAGTATTTT CASSPSREGRDTQYF
. TRBJ2-6 TRBD2 TRBV4-1 TGCGCCAGCAGCCCTACGGGGGGCTCTGGGGCCAACGTCCTGACTTTC CASSPTGGSGANVLTF
. TRBJ1-1 . TRBV7-3 TGTGCCAGCAGCTTAACGGGAAACAGGGCGTTTAGCACTGAAGCTTTCTTT CASSLTGNRAFSTEAFF
. TRBJ1-2 . TRBV7-3 TGTGCCAGCAGACGGCGGACAGATAGTTATCGGAGGCGGCAATACTATGGCTACACCTTC CASRRRTDSYRRRQYYGYTF
once TRBJ1-1 . TRBV3-1/TRBV3-2 TGTGCCAGCAGCCAAGAAGTCGAGGGCACTGAAGCTTTCTTT CASSQEVEGTEAFF
few TRBJ2-3 TRBD2 TRBV5-6 TGTGCCAGCAGCTCACTACTAGCGGGGTACACAGATACGCAGTATTTT CASSSLLAGYTDTQYF
. TRBJ1-5 . TRBV18 TGTGCCAGCTCACCAGGGGGGGACAATCAGCCCCAGCATTTT CASSPGGDNQPQHF
. TRBJ1-5 . TRBV3-1/TRBV3-2 TGTGCCAGCAGCCTCACAGGCATTGGGGAGCCCCAGCATTTT CASSLTGIGEPQHF
. TRBJ2-3 TRBD1 TRBV5-1 TGCGCCAGCAGCTACCGGGACAGGGGTGCAGATACGCAGTATTTT CASSYRDRGADTQYF
. TRBJ2-7 . TRBV21-1 TGTGCCAGCAGCAAAATTAGAGGGCCGAACTACGAGCAGTACTTC CASSKIRGPNYEQYF
. TRBJ2-7 . TRBV6-5 TGTGCCAGCAGCGGCAGTGACGGTCTAGGCTACGAGCAGTACTTC CASSGSDGLGYEQYF
. TRBJ2-1 . TRBV21-1 TGTGCCAGCAGCACACGACAGTACAATGAGCAGTTCTTC CASSTRQYNEQFF
once TRBJ2-5 TRBD1 TRBV4-1 TGCGCCAGCAGCCAAGAATGGGGCAGGGGGCTGGAGACCCAGTACTTC CASSQEWGRGLETQYF
. TRBJ2-1 . TRBV6-1 TGTGCCAGCAGTTATCTACTAGCAGGGAATGAGCAGTTCTTC CASSYLLAGNEQFF
. TRBJ1-2 . TRBV5-6 TGTGCCAGCAGCTTGGGAGCGGGAGACGGCTACACCTTC CASSLGAGDGYTF
. TRBJ1-2 TRBD1 TRBV15 TGTGCCACCAGCACAAGGACAGGGGGAGGCTACACCTTC CATSTRTGGGYTF
. TRBJ2-7 TRBD2 TRBV12-3/TRBV12-4 TGTGCCAGCAGTTTACGGGGGGTCGAGCAGTACTTC CASSLRGVEQYF
few TRBJ1-6 . TRBV3-1/TRBV3-2 TGTGCCAGCAGCCAAACCGGGATAGAGCATTCACCCCTCCACTTT CASSQTGIEHSPLHF
. TRBJ2-7 . TRBV30 TGTGCCTGGAGTGGGGGGGCCTACGAGCAGTACTTC CAWSGGAYEQYF
. TRBJ2-2 TRBD1 TRBV2 TGTGTCACGCGGGCAGGGACAGGGAAGGCCGGGGAGCTGTTTTTT CVTRAGTGKAGELFF
. TRBJ2-2 TRBD1 TRBV7-9 TGTGCCAGCAGCTTAGTCCGGACAGGGGACACCGGGGAGCTGTTTTTT CASSLVRTGDTGELFF
few TRBJ2-7 TRBD1 TRBV10-2 TGCGCCAGCCGGACAGGGCGTAACGAGCAGTACTTC CASRTGRNEQYF
. TRBJ2-7 TRBD2 TRBV3-1/TRBV3-2 TGTGCCAGCAGCCCCCTAGCGGGGTCGTCCTACGAGCAGTACTTC CASSPLAGSSYEQYF